This T cell receptor beta chain was retrieved from a study of OX40 agonist ivuxolimab in advanced cancers. Background on the study: Every 2 weeks, patients received ivuxolimab intravenously, dosed at 0.01 to 10 mg/kg.

Points from the study as a whole: At 0.1 to 3.0 mg/kg and by week 6, clonal expansion occurred in CD4+ and CD8+ blood T cells.

This clone was seen a few times. Its antigen is currently unknown. The CDR3 is made up of 9 amino acids. The method was immunoSEQ multiplex PCR; TCRdb's version includes in-frame clones alone and lacks a portion of them. Altogether around 20,000 clones are present, about 70% being singletons, with the ten largest covering 33%. The clonotype comes from an adult with an advanced solid tumor such as melanoma, head and neck, liver or kidney cancer. The J gene is TRBJ2-7, the V gene TRBV21-1. TRBV21-1 is shown as a pseudogene. Sequencing was performed on CD4+ or CD8+ T cells sorted from blood, taken in a trial of the OX40 agonist ivuxolimab. DNA for the CDR3: TGTGCCAGCAGCTACGAGCAGTACTTC. The encoded protein is CASSYEQYF.